This T cell receptor (beta chain) was recorded in a study of OX40 agonist ivuxolimab in advanced cancers. Turning to the study itself: Patients received the agonistic anti-OX40 (CD134) antibody ivuxolimab. Every 2 weeks, ivuxolimab was infused into the patients intravenously at between 0.01 and 10 mg/kg. Partial responses, seen in three patients, involved one hepatocellular carcinoma and two cutaneous melanomas.

This clone appeared a single time. Baseline, cycle 4 day 1, and cycle 7 day 1 were the blood sampling points. Assay: immunoSEQ multiplex PCR; the TCRdb copy retains only in-frame clones and omits some. Here the sample spans approximately 8,200 clones, roughly 90% being singletons. Germline V gene sequence: CDR1 GTSNPN, CDR2 SVGIG (reference sequence). Trimming pared 7 bases from V and 8 bases from J, leaving 14 bases between. The CDR3 is 12 residues long. The chain recombines TRBV30 with TRBJ1-4; D call uncertain. The sequences come from CD4+ or CD8+ T cells sorted from blood, collected in a trial of the OX40 agonist ivuxolimab. The sequence was collected from an adult with an advanced solid tumor such as melanoma, head and neck, liver or kidney cancer. The CDR3 here is CASAPLGEKLFF. DNA for the CDR3: TGTGCCTCGGCCCCTCTGGGGGAAAAACTGTTTTTT.